This T cell receptor beta chain was sequenced during a study of identical twins (TCRdb year 2016). In the study overall: TCR alpha and beta repertoires from monozygotic twins, unrelated adults of various ages and cord blood were deep-sequenced to test whether fetal clonotypes persist. To rule out contamination, replicate twin experiments were performed at different times with different library preparation protocols. Results and caveats for the whole study, not just this receptor: Out-of-frame TCR alpha sequences shared between twins showed an excess of low generation-probability sequences compared with coincidental sharing between unrelated individuals. Because the same donors could not be followed over many years, the conclusions depended on cross-sectional statistical analysis. In monozygotic twins, recombination models systematically underestimated out-of-frame TCR alpha sharing, but the models matched the sharing seen between unrelated individuals. Abundant cord blood beta clonotypes had fewer insertions, young adult naive repertoires showed a similar but weaker trend, and memory repertoires showed no such trend. In beta out-of-frame sequences, excess twin sharing was weaker, because having fewer shared sequences lowered the signal-to-noise ratio. Zero-insertion analyses could be partly confounded by invariant T cells such as MAIT and iNKT, although diverse VJ usage argued against such confounding for most clonotypes.

The library was made by 5' RACE. The reads were generated on an Illumina HiSeq 2000. Template switching introduced a universal primer binding site; the final cDNA contained a unique molecular identifier, enabling accurate counting of TCR cDNA molecules. Specific primers in the conserved constant-segment region were used to synthesize first-strand cDNA for the TCR alpha and beta chains. To control for contamination, every cDNA library was double barcoded, receiving both a SMART-Mk sample barcode and Illumina barcodes. TruSeq adapter sequences and Illumina sample barcodes were added in two successive PCR steps. The Illumina HiSeq platform was used with custom primers to sequence TCR alpha and beta cDNA libraries. Processing in the source paper ran as follows. Raw reads were processed with MiGEC to extract unique molecular identifiers, and MiXCR was used to determine CDR3 positions. Recombination models were inferred per individual with the repgenHMM and IGoR tools using an EM algorithm. Shared clonotypes were analyzed with the tcR package in R, and sharing was normalized by the product of cloneset sizes. Out-of-frame nonproductive sequences were analyzed to study raw recombination free of thymic and clonal selection effects. The public sequencing data were trimmed at Q25 with fastp and processed into clonotypes with MiXCR by TCRdb, which kept only in-frame beta chains. Rows are combined by CDR3 protein, so each entry shows the most common genes and DNA. TCRdb's processing, not the authors' own work, is the source of the V and J calls. Counted in this sample were 350,000 to 450,000 distinct CDR3 sequences; under 20% of them appeared once. The top ten hold 9% to 15% of the sample.

Every donor was a healthy Caucasian. Three unrelated non-twin adults were additionally sequenced: a male aged 18 to 29, a male aged 50 to 60 and a female aged 50 to 60. Using Miltenyi CD45RO+ enrichment and human naive T-cell isolation kits, memory (CD45RO+) and naive T cells were isolated from PBMC. Many counts were recorded for this clonotype. The antigen it binds to is not known. The sample holds no much larger clone one base away, and base qualities are not on file. Sequences MGHRA (CDR1) and YSYEKL (CDR2) are obtained from the germline V gene. The germline V and J ends show losses of 4 bases and 3 bases respectively, and no gene match explains 8 bases of the junction. Taken from cysteine to phenylalanine, the CDR3 has 16 residues. CDR3 DNA only is kept here, 48 bases in frame from base 1.

The sample consisted of naive T cells sorted from blood. Explained via the paper, the cell subset or site label denotes: cells isolated with a human naive T-cell isolation kit. The receptor was isolated from a man aged 45 to 65 in good health. Recombination connected TRBV4-1 to TRBJ1-5, and 8 bases in between align with TRBD1. The DNA sequence is given as TGCGCCAGCAGCCCTTACGGGACAGGCGACAATCAGCCCCAGCATTTT. It codes for CASSPYGTGDNQPQHF.